This passage covers 27 T cell receptor beta chains from one sample sequenced in a study of CD8+CD57+ T cells in acquired aplastic anemia. All patients picked for sequencing had shown, by flow cytometry, an expansion of CD8+CD57+ cells. The study profiled TCR beta VDJ and CDR3 using genomic DNA as template. In TCRdb, the reads were re-called with MiXCR into one record per CDR3 protein. The sample includes more than 150,000 distinct CDR3 sequences, around half seen only once; the top ten take under 3.5%. Sample: sorted CD4+, CD8+, or CD8+CD57+ T cells (not recorded which) from PBMCs. These receptors all stem from a human donor with aplastic anemia.

This clonotype was found many times. The chain employs TRBV7-9 and TRBJ2-2; D is possibly TRBD1 (5 bases). V lost 5 bases, J lost 9 bases, and 16 bases lay in between. Germline assignment: CDR1 SEHNR and CDR2 FQNEAQ (reference sequence). The CDR3 contains 14 residues. CDR3 protein: CASSPQGVLRELFF. In DNA, the CDR3 is TGTGCCAGCAGCCCCCAAGGGGTGCTGAGGGAGCTGTTTTTT. Full variable domain (rest looked up from reference TRBV7-9 and TRBJ2-2): DTGVSQNPRHKITKRGQNVTFRCDPISEHNRLYWYRQTLGQGPEFLTYFQNEAQLEKSRLLSDRFSAERPKGSFSTLEIQRTEQGDSAMYLCASSPQGVLRELFFGEGSRLTVL.

This clonotype was picked up a small number of times. A much more abundant neighbour one base away suggests this may be a read error. The CDR3 region has the DNA TGTGCCAGCAGCTCATCCAGGGGGCAGGTAAACGAGCAGTACTTC. This sequence encodes CASSSSRGQVNEQYF. This rearrangement joins TRBV5-5 to TRBJ2-7, with 8 bases aligning to TRBD1. CDR1 and CDR2 (germline): SGHKS, YYEKEE (reference sequence). J lost 5 bases, V lost 3 bases, and 10 bases had no gene match. The CDR3 loop spans 15 amino acids.

The chain combines TRBV15 with TRBJ1-2; D not certain. Germline lookup yields CDR1 LNHNV and CDR2 YYDKDF (reference sequence). The V end lost 0 bases, the J end lost 5 bases, and 10 bases lay between the germline ends. CDR3 size: 14 residues. The CDR3 spells CATSRDETVYGYTF. The DNA of the CDR3 is TGTGCCACCAGCAGAGATGAAACGGTGTATGGCTACACCTTC.

V is TRBV2 and J is TRBJ1-2; the match to TRBD1 covers 10 bases. There are 14 residues in the CDR3. Germline V gene lookup returns CDR1 SNHLY and CDR2 FYNNEI. The V gene end was trimmed by 7 bases and the J gene end by 2 bases; junction bases not matched to a gene: 4. CDR3 amino acids: CASTMGQGNYGYTF. In DNA, the CDR3 is TGTGCCAGCACTATGGGACAGGGGAACTATGGCTACACCTTC.

This clonotype is medium-sized by share. The genes are TRBV7-3 and TRBJ2-1; D not resolved. The length of the CDR3 is 13 residues. Per germline, CDR1 SGHTA and CDR2 FQGTGA. The V end was cut by 0 bases, the J end by 6 bases, with 6 bases between. Here the CDR3 reads CASSLTSRNEQFF. The DNA for the CDR3 is TGTGCCAGCAGCTTAACCTCGCGCAATGAGCAGTTCTTC.

This clonotype was seen a few times. The V gene is TRBV10-3, the J gene TRBJ1-1; D possibly corresponds to TRBD1 (5 bases). Trimming took 6 bases from V and 12 from J, leaving 14 bases between them. The CDR3 is 11 amino acids. The germline V gene encodes CDR1 ENHRY and CDR2 SYGVKD. The CDR3 DNA follows: TGTGCCATCAGGGGGGAGACAGTGACTTTCTTT. Translated, it gives CAIRGETVTFF.

The rearrangement uses TRBV25-1 and TRBJ2-7, with TRBD1 matching 8 bases. V shed 2 bases, J shed 2 bases, and the junction held 14 bases outside the gene matches. In germline, CDR1 is MGHDK, CDR2 SYGVNS. The CDR3 is 18 residues long. CDR3 bases: TGTGCCAGCAGTGAAGGGGTGGAACCGGGACAGGTCCCCTACGAGCAGTACTTC. This encodes CASSEGVEPGQVPYEQYF.

The chain carries TRBV15 and TRBJ1-2, with D hard to call. Trimming took off 5 bases at V and 6 bases at J, with 10 bases between the two ends. Germline lookup yields CDR1 LNHNV and CDR2 YYDKDF (reference sequence). The CDR3 loop spans 12 amino acids. The chain's CDR3 is CATSLSSNGYTF. CDR3 sequence (DNA): TGTGCCACCAGCCTGAGTAGTAATGGCTACACCTTC.

The chain couples TRBV19 to TRBJ2-7; D assignment may be TRBD1 or TRBD2 (5 bases each). This CDR3 has 14 amino acids. Germline V lookup: CDR1 LNHDA, CDR2 SQIVND (reference sequence). Trimming stripped 4 bases from V and 4 bases from J, with 14 bases between. The CDR3 DNA reads as TGTGCCAGTAGTACCAGGGACGGAGTGTACGAGCAGTACTTC. Its protein product is CASSTRDGVYEQYF.

The chain combines TRBV2 with TRBJ2-7; D gene ambiguous. The V gene lost 3 bases and the J gene lost 2 bases, with 8 bases spanning the gap. The germline gives CDR1 SNHLY, CDR2 FYNNEI. CDR3 length equals 13 residues. CDR3 protein: CASSDVSTYEQYF. For the CDR3, the DNA is TGTGCCAGCAGTGATGTCTCGACCTACGAGCAGTACTTC. The full variable domain, in which reference TRBV2 and TRBJ2-7 provide the parts outside the CDR3, is EPEVTQTPSHQVTQMGQEVILRCVPISNHLYFYWYRQILGQKVEFLVSFYNNEISEKSEIFDDQFSVERPDGSNFTLKIRSTKLEDSAMYFCASSDVSTYEQYFGPGTRLTVT.

Of note for this clonotype: Given a much more abundant clone one base away, this may be a read error. The V and J genes are TRBV3-1 and TRBJ2-2; no firm D call. The CDR3 is 12 amino acids. Trimming cost V 1 base and J 5 bases, with 2 bases left between them. Germline V gene sequence: CDR1 LGHDT, CDR2 YNNKEL (reference sequence). As DNA, the CDR3 is TGTGCCAGCAGCCAAGTTACCGGGGAGCTGTTTTTT. Translation: CASSQVTGELFF. Full variable domain (remainder filled in from reference TRBV3-1 and TRBJ2-2): DTAVSQTPKYLVTQMGNDKSIKCEQNLGHDTMYWYKQDSKKFLKIMFSYNNKELIINETVPNRFSPKSPDKAHLNLHINSLELGDSAVYFCASSQVTGELFFGEGSRLTVL.

This chain links TRBV25-1 with TRBJ2-1, with TRBD2 matching 9 bases. Germline CDR1 reads MGHDK; CDR2 reads SYGVNS. Germline trimming cut 3 bases from V and 7 bases from J; bases unmatched to any gene: 10. This CDR3 is 16 amino acids long. The chain's CDR3 is CASSDPISGGSNEQFF. The CDR3 nucleotides read TGTGCCAGCAGTGACCCAATTAGCGGGGGAAGTAATGAGCAGTTCTTC.

This clonotype was detected a few times. V and J are TRBV29-1 and TRBJ1-2; 11 bases fit TRBD1. This CDR3 contains 14 residues. The J segment lost 8 bases and the V segment lost 6 bases, leaving 11 bases of the junction unmatched. Germline CDR1 reads SQVTM; CDR2 reads ANQGSEA. CDR3 amino acids: CSVARTGGAVGYTF. Here the CDR3 DNA reads TGCAGCGTCGCTAGGACAGGGGGCGCGGTAGGCTACACCTTC.

Note on this clonotype: A much larger clonotype is one base distant, so this may be a read error. This chain joins TRBV14 and TRBJ1-1, with unresolved D. V lost 0 bases to trimming and J lost 5 bases, with 4 bases between them. Germline values: CDR1 SGHDN, CDR2 FVKESK. CDR3 size: 12 residues. The CDR3 DNA sequence: TGTGCCAGCAGCCAAGACAGGACTGAAGCTTTCTTT. This sequence encodes CASSQDRTEAFF.

The chain recombines TRBV19 with TRBJ1-5; D unclear. The V gene's germline CDR1 is LNHDA and CDR2 SQIVND (reference sequence). Trimming removed 7 bases from V and 5 bases from J, with 15 bases in between. The CDR3 contains 14 residues. The CDR3 nucleotides are TGTGCCAGTACCCCCTGGGCGGCTCATCAGCCCCAGCATTTT. Its translation is CASTPWAAHQPQHF.

This chain joins TRBV7-2 and TRBJ1-6, with unresolved D. Trimming shortened V by 6 bases and J by 0 bases, and 6 bases separated the two germline ends. Germline CDR1 is SGHTA and CDR2 is FQGNSA. CDR3 length: 14 amino acids. CDR3 sequence reads: CASSESSYNSPLHF. CDR3 DNA sequence: TGTGCCAGCAGTGAGAGCTCCTATAATTCACCCCTCCACTTT.

In its sample, this clonotype was seen many times. The chain links TRBV4-2 to TRBJ2-5; D ambiguous. The CDR3 spans 14 residues. CDR1 and CDR2 from the germline V gene are LGHNA and YNFKEQ. V was clipped by 2 bases and J by 5 bases, with 12 bases between them. The CDR3 DNA follows: TGTGCCAGCAGCCAAACAGACCTCCGGGAGACCCAGTACTTC. Translation: CASSQTDLRETQYF.

The V and J genes are TRBV11-2 and TRBJ2-1; D gene ambiguous. This CDR3 region has 15 residues. V lost 2 bases, J lost 5 bases, and 13 bases lay in between. Germline loops: CDR1 SGHAT, CDR2 FQNNGV. The CDR3, as DNA: TGTGCCAGCAGCTTAATGTCGGGCGGAAACAATGAGCAGTTCTTC. This encodes CASSLMSGGNNEQFF.

The rearrangement joins TRBV2 to TRBJ1-1, with D hard to call. V was pared by 6 bases and J by 1 base, with 9 bases between. The length of the CDR3 is 13 residues. CDR1 and CDR2 from the germline V gene are SNHLY and FYNNEI. The CDR3 protein is CASRLSANTEAFF. CDR3 in DNA: TGTGCCAGCAGACTAAGTGCGAACACTGAAGCTTTCTTT. Variable domain in full (rest from reference TRBV2 and TRBJ1-1): EPEVTQTPSHQVTQMGQEVILRCVPISNHLYFYWYRQILGQKVEFLVSFYNNEISEKSEIFDDQFSVERPDGSNFTLKIRSTKLEDSAMYFCASRLSANTEAFFGQGTRLTVV.

This clonotype has only one observation. This chain uses TRBV7-6 with TRBJ2-5, with no clear D. Trimming pared 6 bases from V and 2 bases from J, leaving 13 bases between. From germline, CDR1 is SGHVS and CDR2 FNYEAQ. The CDR3 has 14 amino acids. DNA for the CDR3: TGTGCCAGCAGTGAATCCTGGGCGCAAGAGACCCAGTACTTC. It translates to CASSESWAQETQYF.

The chain carries TRBV13 and TRBJ1-4; D may be TRBD1 (6 bases). From germline, CDR1 is PRHDT and CDR2 FYEKMQ (reference sequence). Trimming took off 4 bases at V and 8 bases at J, with 14 bases between the two ends. The length of the CDR3 is 14 residues. CDR3 sequence reads: CASSYQGFKEKLFF. CDR3 nucleotides: TGTGCCAGCAGCTACCAGGGGTTCAAGGAAAAACTGTTTTTT.

This chain links TRBV19 with TRBJ1-2, with 7 bases that match TRBD1. Germline CDR1 LNHDA, CDR2 SQIVND (reference sequence). J was trimmed by 5 bases and V by 4 bases; bases with no gene match: 1. This CDR3 spans 12 amino acids. The CDR3 protein is CASSSRGYGYTF. DNA of the CDR3: TGTGCCAGTAGTAGCAGGGGGTATGGCTACACCTTC.

J is TRBJ2-3 and V is TRBV19; 7 positions agree with TRBD1. The CDR3 has 13 amino acids. The germline V gene has CDR1 LNHDA and CDR2 SQIVND (reference sequence). The V segment lost 5 bases and the J segment 11 bases; nucleotides outside the gene matches: 10. CDR3 DNA: TGTGCCAGTAGTTTGAGGACAGGCTACGAGCAGTATTTT. It encodes CASSLRTGYEQYF.

The V gene is TRBV7-2, the J gene TRBJ2-7; no clear D gene. With 1 base removed from V and 2 bases from J, the gap between germline ends came to 6 bases. CDR3 size: 13 residues. Germline assignment: CDR1 SGHTA and CDR2 FQGNSA. CDR3 nucleotide sequence: TGTGCCAGCAGCTTAGGGGTTCCCTACGAGCAGTACTTC. It encodes CASSLGVPYEQYF.

This chain connects TRBV15 to TRBJ2-1; maybe TRBD1 (5 bases). V dropped 0 bases and J dropped 7 bases, with 10 bases sitting between them. The CDR3 has 14 residues. Germline CDR1 and CDR2: LNHNV and YYDKDF (reference sequence). The CDR3 reads CATSRDRGSNEQFF. DNA for the CDR3: TGTGCCACCAGCAGAGATAGGGGATCTAATGAGCAGTTCTTC.

The rearrangement joins TRBV7-3 to TRBJ2-3, with TRBD2 identical over 13 bases. The CDR3 contains 16 residues. CDR1 and CDR2 from the germline V gene are SGHTA and FQGTGA. Trimming cost V 5 bases and J 11 bases; bases outside gene matches: 13. CDR3 DNA: TGTGCCAGCAGCCGAGATGTGACTAGCGGGAGGAATGAGCAGTATTTT. This gives the protein CASSRDVTSGRNEQYF.

This chain uses TRBV19 with TRBJ1-3; perhaps TRBD1 as D (5 bases). Germline CDR1 is LNHDA and CDR2 is SQIVND (reference sequence). The CDR3 extends over 14 amino acids. V was shortened by 4 bases and J by 3 bases, with 10 bases between the two germline ends. CDR3 sequence: CASSTRDVGNTIYF. The CDR3 bases are TGTGCCAGTAGTACGCGGGACGTTGGAAACACCATATATTTT.